This passage covers 27 T cell receptor beta chains from one sample sequenced in a study of tumor-infiltrating lymphocytes in primary liver carcinoma (dated by TCRdb to about 2017). Sequencing relied on an Illumina HiSeq 2500. Using a constant-region primer and ProtoScript II reverse transcriptase, TCRbeta-specific cDNA was reverse-transcribed from roughly 500 ng total RNA. Three nested multiplex PCR rounds, following a slightly modified ARM-PCR procedure, were used to build the TCRbeta libraries. The first two PCR rounds used multiplex TRBV1-TRBV30 forward primers with a Cbeta reverse primer, each for roughly 11 cycles. Using fastp trimming at Q25 and MiXCR clonotype assembly, TCRdb reanalyzed the public sequencing data and kept in-frame beta chains. Here each entry gathers all rows of one CDR3 protein and keeps the most common genes and DNA. Within this sample are 100,000 to 150,000 distinct CDR3 sequences, with under 65% of them counted one time only. The ten largest clones take up 7.5% to 8.5% of the sample.

Total RNA and DNA were co-extracted from about 20-30 mg of bulk tissue with the AllPrep DNA/RNA mini kit, without cell sorting. Sequencing used liver tumor tissue from sampling region 3. Sample cell subset or site, as interpreted from the label and publication: tumor region T3, left-lateral pole. Receptors were obtained from a woman in her sixties or seventies with primary liver carcinoma and hepatitis B virus infection.

This clonotype was detected once. The rearrangement links TRBV29-1 to TRBJ2-5, with no clear D. Germline loops: CDR1 SQVTM, CDR2 ANQGSEA. The CDR3 has 13 amino acids. V was pared by 4 bases and J by 2 bases, with 11 bases between. The CDR3 DNA sequence: TGCAGCGTTGGCCCCGGTAAACAAGAGACCCAGTACTTC. Amino acid sequence: CSVGPGKQETQYF.

The chain has TRBV11-2 and TRBJ2-2; D not certain. Germline V gives CDR1 SGHAT, CDR2 FQNNGV. This CDR3 comprises 14 residues. V dropped 5 bases and J dropped 6 bases, with 13 bases sitting between them. CDR3 sequence reads: CASSPRGRPGELFF. The CDR3 DNA follows: TGTGCCAGCAGCCCAAGAGGCAGGCCCGGGGAGCTGTTTTTT.

As to this clonotype: A much larger clone differs from this one at a single base, so this may be a read error. The chain links TRBV5-4 to TRBJ2-2; 7 bases are a match to TRBD2. V lost 4 bases and J lost 1; bases outside the gene matches: 7. Germline V gene lookup returns CDR1 SGHNT and CDR2 YYREEE (reference sequence). CDR3 length equals 16 residues. Here the CDR3 DNA reads TGTGCCAGCAGCCCTGGACTAGAGGGGAACACCGGGGAGCTGTTTTTT. Its protein product is CASSPGLEGNTGELFF.

Points on this clonotype: The CDR3 carries no conserved terminal phenylalanine or tryptophan, so it likely arises from a read error. This chain joins TRBV11-2 and TRBJ2-7; perhaps TRBD1 as D (5 bases). Germline V lookup: CDR1 SGHAT, CDR2 FQNNGV. The CDR3 totals 15 residues. V lost 1 base, J lost 4 bases, and 14 bases lay in between. DNA of the CDR3: TGTGCCAGCAGCTTAGTTACAGGCCCAGAGTACGAGCAGTACCTC. Translating it yields CASSLVTGPEYEQYL.

This clonotype appeared many times. V is TRBV7-8 and J is TRBJ1-5; the match to TRBD1 covers 8 bases. Germline lookup yields CDR1 SGHVS and CDR2 FQNEAQ. This CDR3 region has 16 residues. J was trimmed by 9 bases and V by 1 base; bases with no gene match: 11. The DNA of the CDR3 is TGTGCCAGCAGCTTAGAGGCAGGGGGCTATGGAGGGCCCCAGCATTTT. It specifies CASSLEAGGYGGPQHF.

This chain connects TRBV5-1 to TRBJ1-2; 7 bases map to TRBD1. V gave up 5 bases and J gave up 3 bases; unmatched junction bases: 10. The germline V gene has CDR1 SGHRS and CDR2 YFSETQ. The CDR3 has 15 amino acids. The CDR3 sequence is CASSRGDSKYYGYTF. CDR3 in DNA: TGCGCCAGCAGTCGTGGGGACAGCAAGTACTATGGCTACACCTTC.

On this clonotype itself: A read error is possible here, since a much larger clone lies one base away. The chain joins TRBV12-3 or TRBV12-4 to TRBJ2-2; D ambiguous. The CDR3 extends over 13 amino acids. The CDR3 is CVSSLTDTGELFF. DNA of the CDR3: TGTGTCAGCAGTTTGACCGACACCGGGGAGCTGTTTTTT.

Note on this clonotype: One end of the junction is discordant with germline, which a read error may explain. The rearrangement joins TRBV11-2 to TRBJ2-7, with D perhaps being TRBD1 or TRBD2 (5 bases each). The CDR3 is 14 residues long. Germline values: CDR1 SGHAT, CDR2 FQNNGV. Here the CDR3 DNA reads TGTGCCAGCAGCATTACCCCCGGGGCCTACAAGCAGTACTTC. This encodes CASSITPGAYKQYF.

Comments on this clonotype: This may come from a read error, since a much larger clone is one base off. The rearrangement joins TRBV4-2 to TRBJ1-1, with D tentatively TRBD1 (6 bases). This CDR3 is built from 13 residues. CDR1 is LGHNA, CDR2 YNFKEQ, per germline. V was shortened by 4 bases and J by 4 bases, with 10 bases between the two germline ends. CDR3 amino acids: CASSRRGITEAFF. DNA for the CDR3: TGTGCCAGCAGCCGGAGGGGGATCACTGAAGCTTTCTTT.

This clonotype was detected only once. With a much larger clone just one base away, this may be a read error. This chain links TRBV5-4 with TRBJ2-7; 10 positions match TRBD2. The CDR3 consists of 15 residues. Germline-derived CDR1 and CDR2 are SGHNT and YYREEE (reference sequence). In DNA form, the CDR3 reads TGTGCCAGCAGCGGGGGACTAGCGCGCTCCTACGAGCACTACTTC. It translates to CASSGGLARSYEHYF.

Of note for this clonotype: The junction and the germline gene differ at one end; a read error may be behind it. V and J are TRBV6-1 and TRBJ1-3, with D possibly TRBD1 on 6 matching bases. In germline, CDR1 is MNHNS, CDR2 SASEGT. This CDR3 has 15 amino acids. As DNA, the CDR3 is TGTGCCAACAGGGTCGGTGGGATCTCTGGAAACACCATATATTTC. This codes for CANRVGGISGNTIYF.

About this clonotype itself: Mismatch with germline at one junction end may stem from a read error. The V and J genes are TRBV11-2 and TRBJ2-2; the D gene is possibly TRBD2 (5 bases). CDR3 length: 15 amino acids. Germline CDR1 reads SGHAT; CDR2 reads FQNNGV. CDR3 protein: CAGSPPRGPTGKLFF. CDR3 bases: TGTGCCGGCAGCCCTCCGCGAGGACCGACCGGGAAGCTGTTTTTT.

As for this clonotype: Likely a read error: the CDR3 ends without its conserved phenylalanine or tryptophan. The chain carries TRBV29-1 and TRBJ2-6, with a tentative D call TRBD1 (6 bases). Germline values: CDR1 SQVTM, CDR2 ANQGSEA. CDR3 length: 17 amino acids. Trimming pared 6 bases from V and 0 bases from J, leaving 18 bases between. DNA of the CDR3: TGCAGCGTCCACCCTGGACAGCTTGGCTCTGGGGCCAACGTCCTGACTGTC. Its translation: CSVHPGQLGSGANVLTV.

This chain uses TRBV24-1 with TRBJ2-3; 9 positions match TRBD1. The CDR3 has 15 residues. The germline gives CDR1 KGHDR, CDR2 SFDVKD. V lost 9 bases and J lost 6; bases outside the gene matches: 12. CDR3 coding DNA: TGTGCCACCGGGGAGCAGACAGGGGGTTTGGATACGCAGTATTTT. This encodes CATGEQTGGLDTQYF.

A remark on this clonotype: At one end the junction does not follow the germline gene, possibly because of a read error. The chain has TRBV11-2 and TRBJ2-5; the match to TRBD2 covers 13 bases. This CDR3 is built from 16 residues. CDR1 and CDR2 from the germline V gene are SGHAT and FQNNGV. CDR3 nucleotides: TGTGCCAACAGCTTCAGGACTAGCGGGAGTTGGGAGACCCAACACTTC. As protein: CANSFRTSGSWETQHF.

The J gene is TRBJ1-2, the V gene TRBV28; D is ambiguous. The germline V gene encodes CDR1 MDHEN and CDR2 SYDVKM. This CDR3 contains 13 residues. V gave up 3 bases and J gave up 3 bases, with 8 bases separating them. CDR3 in DNA: TGTGCCAGCAGTTTCCGAAGGTACTATGGCTACACCTTC. It yields the protein CASSFRRYYGYTF.

The chain is built from TRBV27 and TRBJ1-2, with TRBD1 matching over 10 bases. Germline V CDR1 and CDR2: MNHEY, SMNVEV (reference sequence). V shed 4 bases and J 8 bases; nucleotides not matched to a gene: 7. This CDR3 comprises 14 residues. CDR3 residues: CASSSGQGRRGYTF. In nucleotides, the CDR3 is TGTGCCAGCAGTTCGGGACAGGGGAGAAGAGGCTACACCTTC.

In this sample, this clonotype turned up many times. The chain carries TRBV7-9 and TRBJ2-7; D might be TRBD2 (6 bases). Trimming stripped 6 bases from V and 6 bases from J, with 12 bases between. The CDR3 extends over 12 amino acids. Germline-derived CDR1 and CDR2 are SEHNR and FQNEAQ (reference sequence). CDR3 DNA sequence: TGTGCCAGCAGATCAGCGGGCGTCGAGCAGTACTTC. Its translation: CASRSAGVEQYF. Together with reference TRBV7-9 and TRBJ2-7, the CDR3 gives the full variable domain: DTGVSQNPRHKITKRGQNVTFRCDPISEHNRLYWYRQTLGQGPEFLTYFQNEAQLEKSRLLSDRFSAERPKGSFSTLEIQRTEQGDSAMYLCASRSAGVEQYFGPGTRLTVT.

Points on this clonotype: A read error may explain this, as a much larger clone is one base away. The CDR3 is CASSSSRQEGYTF. For the CDR3, the DNA is TGTGCCAGCAGCTCCTCCCGACAGGAAGGCTACACCTTC. This chain uses TRBV5-4 with TRBJ1-2; a weak D match, TRBD1 (6 bases). Germline-derived CDR1 and CDR2 are SGHNT and YYREEE (reference sequence). The CDR3 contains 13 residues. Trimming cost V 3 bases and J 8 bases, with 14 bases left between them.

Worth noting for this clonotype: A much larger clone sits a single nucleotide away, making a read error possible. The chain combines TRBV5-6 with TRBJ2-7; 7 bases are a match to TRBD2. Trimming at V came to 1 base and at J to 2 bases, leaving 9 bases not matched to a gene. Germline values: CDR1 SGHDT, CDR2 YYEEEE. This CDR3 spans 16 amino acids. The CDR3 region is CASSLSGRSGTYEQYF. The CDR3 nucleotides read TGTGCCAGCAGCTTGTCGGGCCGGAGCGGGACCTACGAGCAGTACTTC.

As concerns this clonotype: A much more abundant neighbour one base away suggests this may be a read error. The V and J genes are TRBV5-6 and TRBJ1-4; D is unclear. The V gene lost 4 bases and the J gene lost 5 bases, with 12 bases spanning the gap. The germline V gene has CDR1 SGHDT and CDR2 YYEEEE. The CDR3 covers 14 residues. The chain's CDR3 is CASSPGLRNEKLFF. CDR3 DNA sequence: TGTGCCAGCAGCCCCGGACTGAGGAATGAAAAACTGTTTTTT.

As to this clonotype: The junction departs from germline at one end; a sequencing error may be responsible. This chain links TRBV29-1 with TRBJ2-5, with 10 positions matching TRBD2. CDR3 length: 18 amino acids. Germline CDR1 and CDR2: SQVTM and ANQGSEA. CDR3 sequence reads: CSVEGPGLASVSRETQYF. The CDR3 DNA reads as TGCAGCGTAGAAGGTCCGGGACTAGCGAGCGTGAGCCGAGAGACCCAGTACTTC. Supplemented by reference TRBV29-1 and TRBJ2-5, the full variable domain reads SAVISQKPSRDICQRGTSLTIQCQVDSQVTMMFWYRQQPGQSLTLIATANQGSEATYESGFVIDKFPISRPNLTFSTLTVSNMSPEDSSIYLCSVEGPGLASVSRETQYFGPGTRLLVL.

This clonotype was picked up many times. The chain combines TRBV12-3 or TRBV12-4 with TRBJ1-1, with a weak D call TRBD1 (6 bases). The CDR3 is 14 amino acids. V was cut by 7 bases and J by 0 bases, with 12 bases left in between. CDR3: CASTSDSLNTEAFF. In DNA, the CDR3 is TGTGCCAGCACCTCGGACAGTCTGAACACTGAAGCTTTCTTT.

This chain joins TRBV9 and TRBJ2-1; TRBD1 matches at 7 bases. V shed 4 bases, J shed 2 bases, and the junction held 18 bases outside the gene matches. Germline V gene data show CDR1 as SGDLS and CDR2 as YYNGEE. The CDR3 is made up of 19 amino acids. The chain's CDR3 is CASSRGLGTVLITYNEQFF. CDR3 nucleotide sequence: TGTGCCAGCAGCAGAGGCCTAGGGACAGTTCTCATCACCTACAATGAGCAGTTCTTC.

A remark on this clonotype: The junction and the germline gene differ at one end; a read error may be behind it. The chain joins TRBV11-2 to TRBJ2-1; TRBD1 agrees at 9 bases. This CDR3 comprises 13 residues. CDR1 and CDR2 from the germline V gene are SGHAT and FQNNGV. The CDR3 loop reads CASSPTGGDEQLF. The CDR3 DNA is TGTGCTAGCAGCCCGACAGGGGGGGATGAGCAGTTATTC.

Ten or more counts support this clonotype. The chain carries TRBV10-2 and TRBJ2-7; no definite D call. CDR3 length equals 15 residues. V gave up 3 bases and J gave up 5 bases, with 17 bases separating them. From germline, CDR1 is WSHSY and CDR2 SAAADI. The CDR3 DNA reads TGCGCCAGCAGTGATAATCCCCCTAGGGCCCACGAGCAGTACTTC. Its protein product is CASSDNPPRAHEQYF.

This clonotype was detected a few times. Given a much more abundant clone one base away, this may be a read error. The conserved closing phenylalanine or tryptophan is absent in this CDR3, likely reflecting a read error. This chain uses TRBV6-2 or TRBV6-3 with TRBJ1-5, with D perhaps matching TRBD1 (6 bases). The CDR3 runs to 15 residues. Germline V gives CDR1 MNHEY, CDR2 SVGEGT. Deletions cut 5 bases from V and 7 bases from J, with 18 bases between. The CDR3: CASSPGTIAGQPQHS. The CDR3 nucleotides are TGTGCCAGCAGTCCCGGGACAATCGCGGGACAGCCCCAGCATTCT.